Shown below are 21 T cell receptor beta chains from a single sample sequenced in a study of cytomegalovirus exposure and HLA in healthy donors. Primers for the PCR totalled 60 Vbeta and 13 Jbeta. Generated by immunoSEQ multiplex PCR, the TCRdb table keeps only in-frame clones and is missing some. The repertoire includes 200,000 or so clones, about 80% of them detected once, and under 3% sits in the top ten. Sequencing used PBMCs. The receptors here all came from a woman in her 30s in good health and CMV-seronegative.

The chain joins TRBV14 to TRBJ2-5; TRBD2 matches at 9 bases. Germline V CDR1 and CDR2: SGHDN, FVKESK. The V segment lost 4 bases and the J segment 5 bases; nucleotides outside the gene matches: 8. The CDR3 is 15 residues long. This CDR3 reads CASSRSGGFRETQYF. CDR3 nucleotide sequence: TGTGCCAGCAGCCGGAGCGGGGGGTTCAGGGAGACCCAGTACTTC. The variable domain in full, with the rest retrieved from reference TRBV14 and TRBJ2-5, is EAGVTQFPSHSVIEKGQTVTLRCDPISGHDNLYWYRRVMGKEIKFLLHFVKESKQDESGMPNNRFLAERTGGTYSTLKVQPAELEDSGVYFCASSRSGGFRETQYFGPGTRLLVL.

For this clone: At the DNA level, this CDR3 is encoded by other sequences in the same sample as well. The gene calls are TRBV4-1 and TRBJ1-4, with D tentatively TRBD1 (6 bases). This CDR3 is 15 amino acids long. Looked up from germline, CDR1 is MGHRA and CDR2 is YSYEKL. Trimming cost V 4 bases and J 4 bases, with 13 bases left between them. CDR3 DNA: TGCGCCAGCAGCCCGAGGGGACAAGATAATGAAAAACTGTTTTTT. It translates to CASSPRGQDNEKLFF.

The J gene is TRBJ2-7, the V gene TRBV28; D might be TRBD1 (6 bases). Trimming removed 5 bases at V and 3 bases at J, with 23 bases between. Germline V lookup: CDR1 MDHEN, CDR2 SYDVKM. This CDR3 has 17 residues. The CDR3 DNA reads TGTGCCAGCAGTCCAAGACTTCCAAGACAGGACCGCTACGAGCAGTACTTC. Translation gives CASSPRLPRQDRYEQYF.

The chain is built from TRBV5-1 and TRBJ2-7; 9 nucleotides match TRBD1. The V segment lost 3 bases and the J segment 4 bases; nucleotides outside the gene matches: 8. Germline V gene data show CDR1 as SGHRS and CDR2 as YFSETQ. This CDR3 spans 15 amino acids. The CDR3 DNA sequence: TGCGCCAGCAGCTCCTCCGGGACAGGGTTGTACGAGCAGTACTTC. This encodes CASSSSGTGLYEQYF.

The chain has TRBV7-8 and TRBJ2-1; 9 bases line up with TRBD2. Germline loops: CDR1 SGHVS, CDR2 FQNEAQ. Losses at the gene ends were 3 bases for V and 0 bases for J; bases not matched to a gene: 6. The CDR3 runs 17 residues. As DNA, the CDR3 is TGTGCCAGCAGCTTCAACGCGGGAGGGAACTCCTACAATGAGCAGTTCTTC. This encodes CASSFNAGGNSYNEQFF. The full variable domain, with the rest looked up from reference TRBV7-8 and TRBJ2-1, is GAGVSQSPRYKVAKRGQDVALRCDPISGHVSLFWYQQALGQGPEFLTYFQNEAQLDKSGLPSDRFFAERPEGSVSTLKIQRTQQEDSAVYLCASSFNAGGNSYNEQFFGPGTRLTVL.

The rearrangement links TRBV9 to TRBJ2-3; D might be TRBD1 (6 bases). Per germline, CDR1 SGDLS and CDR2 YYNGEE. V shed 2 bases and J shed 5 bases, with 9 bases lying between them. The CDR3 has 13 residues. The chain's CDR3 is CASSVQGIDTQYF. The CDR3 coding sequence is TGTGCCAGCAGCGTTCAGGGGATAGATACGCAGTATTTT.

The rearrangement joins TRBV6-5 to TRBJ1-5; 8 bases match TRBD1. J was trimmed by 1 base and V by 4 bases; bases with no gene match: 6. This CDR3 has 16 amino acids. CDR1 MNHEY and CDR2 SVGAGI come from the germline V gene. CDR3 loop: CASSSTGGKSNQPQHF. CDR3 sequence (DNA): TGTGCCAGCAGTTCCACAGGGGGAAAAAGCAATCAGCCCCAGCATTTT.

The rearrangement uses TRBV18 and TRBJ2-3; TRBD2 aligns across 9 bases. Trimming cost V 5 bases and J 8 bases; bases outside gene matches: 17. The CDR3 is made up of 17 amino acids. CDR1 is KGHSH, CDR2 LQKENI, per germline. The CDR3 bases are TGTGCCAGCTCAAGGGGACTAGCTTCCGACTGGCGATCTACGCAGTATTTT. Its protein is CASSRGLASDWRSTQYF.

This clone was seen a handful of times. The rearrangement links TRBV6-5 to TRBJ1-5; D possibly corresponds to TRBD1 (6 bases). Per germline, CDR1 MNHEY and CDR2 SVGAGI. This CDR3 is 14 amino acids long. Trimming shortened V by 2 bases and J by 6 bases, and 11 bases separated the two germline ends. The CDR3 bases are TGTGCCAGCAGTTACGGCGAGGGGGTTCAGCCCCAGCATTTT. Residues: CASSYGEGVQPQHF.

V usage is TRBV6-5 and J usage is TRBJ1-2; D ambiguous. Trimming took 5 bases from V and 1 from J, leaving 8 bases between them. Germline CDR1 and CDR2: MNHEY and SVGAGI. This CDR3 comprises 13 residues. The CDR3 loop is CASSNSLNYGYTF. Written as DNA, the CDR3 is TGTGCCAGCAGTAATTCACTTAACTATGGCTACACCTTC.

The gene calls are TRBV6-6 and TRBJ2-7, with TRBD2 matching over 12 bases. The germline V gene encodes CDR1 MNHNY and CDR2 SVGAGI (reference sequence). This CDR3 contains 15 residues. Losses at the gene ends were 6 bases for V and 4 bases for J; bases not matched to a gene: 7. DNA for the CDR3: TGTGCCAGCAGGAGCGGACTAGCGGGAATATACGAGCAGTACTTC. Its translation: CASRSGLAGIYEQYF.

The chain uses TRBV15 and TRBJ1-4; D unclear. CDR3 size: 15 residues. V gave up 0 bases and J gave up 11 bases, with 16 bases separating them. CDR1 LNHNV and CDR2 YYDKDF come from the germline V gene (reference sequence). The CDR3 loop reads CATSRDEERPGKLFF. The CDR3 DNA sequence: TGTGCCACCAGCAGAGATGAAGAACGTCCGGGGAAACTGTTTTTT.

V is TRBV30 and J is TRBJ2-5, with 13 bases fitting TRBD2. Germline V gives CDR1 GTSNPN, CDR2 SVGIG (reference sequence). With V trimmed by 0 bases and J by 5 bases, 6 bases remained unmatched. The CDR3 runs to 16 residues. DNA for the CDR3: TGTGCCTGGAGTGTACGGGGACTAGCGGGATTGGAGACCCAGTACTTC. It is translated as CAWSVRGLAGLETQYF.

This sequence joins TRBV19 and TRBJ1-6, with D maybe TRBD1 (5 bases). The CDR3 sequence is 16 residues long. Germline-derived CDR1 and CDR2 are LNHDA and SQIVND (reference sequence). The V end lost 1 base, the J end lost 9 bases, and 16 bases lay between the germline ends. The CDR3 DNA is TGTGCCAGTAGTATAGGAAGAGGACGGGGGACTTCACCCCTCCACTTT. Protein sequence: CASSIGRGRGTSPLHF.

The genes are TRBV6-1 and TRBJ2-7; 9 nucleotides agree with TRBD1. The junction had 7 bases not matched to a gene; V was cut back by 7 bases and J by 3 bases. The CDR3 has 14 amino acids. Germline V gene sequence: CDR1 MNHNS, CDR2 SASEGT. CDR3 coding DNA: TGTGCCAGCACCGGACCGGGACAGGGCTACGAGCAGTACTTC. Protein: CASTGPGQGYEQYF.

This chain joins TRBV14 and TRBJ1-1; D unclear. This CDR3 is 14 amino acids long. V lost 0 bases to trimming and J lost 6 bases, with 11 bases between them. Per the germline V gene, CDR1 is SGHDN and CDR2 is FVKESK. DNA of the CDR3: TGTGCCAGCAGCCAAGACAGCCGAGGGTCTGAAGCTTTCTTT. Amino acids: CASSQDSRGSEAFF.

V usage is TRBV4-2 and J usage is TRBJ2-1, with 9 bases identical to TRBD1. With V trimmed by 5 bases and J by 1 base, 6 bases remained unmatched. The V gene's germline CDR1 is LGHNA and CDR2 YNFKEQ. This CDR3 comprises 16 residues. CDR3 amino acids: CASSYTGGFSYNEQFF. CDR3 coding DNA: TGTGCCAGCAGCTACACAGGGGGCTTTTCCTACAATGAGCAGTTCTTC.

This rearrangement joins TRBV5-1 to TRBJ1-4; 7 bases map to TRBD1. V shed 2 bases and J 1 base; nucleotides not matched to a gene: 5. The CDR3 runs 16 residues. The germline V gene encodes CDR1 SGHRS and CDR2 YFSETQ. The CDR3 DNA is TGCGCCAGCAGCTTAAGGGGGCGCGGAACTAATGAAAAACTGTTTTTT. This translates into CASSLRGRGTNEKLFF. Looking up the rest from reference TRBV5-1 and TRBJ1-4 gives the full variable domain: KAGVTQTPRYLIKTRGQQVTLSCSPISGHRSVSWYQQTPGQGLQFLFEYFSETQRNKGNFPGRFSGRQFSNSRSEMNVSTLELGDSALYLCASSLRGRGTNEKLFFGSGTQLSVL.

Only a few counts were recorded for this clone. The chain uses TRBV6-5 and TRBJ2-5; possibly TRBD2 for D (5 bases). CDR1 and CDR2 from the germline V gene are MNHEY and SVGAGI. The V gene lost 2 bases and the J gene lost 3 bases, with 7 bases spanning the gap. This CDR3 is built from 13 residues. In nucleotides, the CDR3 is TGTGCCAGCAGTTACACAGCGGAAGAGACCCAGTACTTC. Its translation: CASSYTAEETQYF.

This rearrangement joins TRBV30 to TRBJ2-5, with 7 bases fitting TRBD2. Matching the DNA end better, TRBJ2-7 makes the J call doubtful. The CDR3 runs 18 residues. The V gene's germline CDR1 is GTSNPN and CDR2 SVGIG (reference sequence). CDR3 sequence: CAWSVKSVWGGQGLEQYF. The DNA for the CDR3 is TGTGCCTGGAGTGTAAAAAGCGTGTGGGGAGGGCAGGGTCTCGAGCAGTACTTC.

The chain recombines TRBV13 with TRBJ2-7; TRBD2 aligns across 7 bases. The CDR3 contains 15 residues. The junction had 5 bases not matched to a gene; V was cut back by 3 bases and J by 0 bases. The V gene's germline CDR1 is PRHDT and CDR2 FYEKMQ (reference sequence). CDR3 sequence: CASSLGEGPSYEQYF. The CDR3 nucleotides are TGTGCCAGCAGCTTGGGGGAGGGACCCTCCTACGAGCAGTACTTC.